This TCR beta chain emerged from a study of T-cell reconstitution after alpha-beta-depleted transplantation in children (dated by TCRdb to 2016 to 2018). Context from the whole study: The study quantitatively tracked T-cell immune reconstitution after TCRalphabeta/CD19-depleted allogeneic hematopoietic cell transplantation in children using TCR repertoire profiling.

The library was generated by PCR. Sequencer: Illumina HiSeq 2500. TCR libraries were prepared with molecular barcoding, using unique molecular identifiers to normalize TCRbeta repertoire quantification. Using fastp at Q25 and MiXCR, TCRdb reprocessed the public reads and kept productive beta chains. Rows with a matching CDR3 protein are joined into one entry that keeps the most common DNA and genes. This sample is represented by around 110,000 distinct CDR3 sequences; 10% to 13% of them were singletons. Less than 45% of the sample is taken by the ten largest. The sample's treatment or condition label, decoded: allogeneic hematopoietic cell transplantation with graft depleted of TCRalphabeta T cells and CD19 B cells. The children who served as transplant recipients had been given grafts of TCRalphabeta/CD19-depleted allogeneic hematopoietic cells. Spanning cysteine to phenylalanine, the CDR3 consists of 15 amino acids. Only the CDR3 DNA is retained, 45 bases long and in frame from the first base. The CDR1 and CDR2 encoded by the germline V gene are SGHTA and FQGNSA. Here V drops 5 bases and J drops 0 bases, and the junction holds 2 bases not matched to any gene.

A remark on this clonotype: Its antigen is not yet known. No base quality information exists; no much larger clone differs at one position.

The paper's findings and limits, for the study overall: The apparently early recovery of alphabetaT-cell counts about two months after transplant reportedly depended on only several hundred rapidly expanded clones that came from non-depleted graft cells. The high TCRbeta diversity at day 60 in some patients was ascribed to recipient T cells and intrathymic progenitors that had survived conditioning. Hyperexpanded clone frequencies declined over subsequent months; after one year, T-cell counts and TCRbeta diversity were mostly attributed to newly produced T cells.

The sample here was PBMCs, taken before TCRalphabeta/CD19-depleted stem cell transplant. The chain is encoded by TRBV7-2 joined to TRBJ2-1; 9 bases in between match TRBD2. The sequence came from a boy aged 2-9 years with acute lymphoblastic leukemia, due to receive a stem cell transplant. The DNA sequence follows: TGTGCCAGCAGCCGACTAGCGGCCTCCTACAATGAGCAGTTCTTC. This sequence encodes CASSRLAASYNEQFF.